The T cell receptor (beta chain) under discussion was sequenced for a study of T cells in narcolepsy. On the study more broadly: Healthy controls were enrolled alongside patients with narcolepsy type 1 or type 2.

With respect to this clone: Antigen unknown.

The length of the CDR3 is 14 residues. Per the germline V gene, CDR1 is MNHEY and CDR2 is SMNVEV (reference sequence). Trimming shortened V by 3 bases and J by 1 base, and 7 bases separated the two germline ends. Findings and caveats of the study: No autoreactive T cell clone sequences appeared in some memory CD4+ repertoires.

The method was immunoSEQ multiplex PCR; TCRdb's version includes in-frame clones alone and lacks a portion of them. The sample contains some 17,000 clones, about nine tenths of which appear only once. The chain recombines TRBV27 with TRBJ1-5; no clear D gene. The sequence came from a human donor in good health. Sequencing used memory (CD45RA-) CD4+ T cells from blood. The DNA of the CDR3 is TGTGCCAGCAGTTTCTCGGACAGCAATCAGCCCCAGCATTTT. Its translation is CASSFSDSNQPQHF.